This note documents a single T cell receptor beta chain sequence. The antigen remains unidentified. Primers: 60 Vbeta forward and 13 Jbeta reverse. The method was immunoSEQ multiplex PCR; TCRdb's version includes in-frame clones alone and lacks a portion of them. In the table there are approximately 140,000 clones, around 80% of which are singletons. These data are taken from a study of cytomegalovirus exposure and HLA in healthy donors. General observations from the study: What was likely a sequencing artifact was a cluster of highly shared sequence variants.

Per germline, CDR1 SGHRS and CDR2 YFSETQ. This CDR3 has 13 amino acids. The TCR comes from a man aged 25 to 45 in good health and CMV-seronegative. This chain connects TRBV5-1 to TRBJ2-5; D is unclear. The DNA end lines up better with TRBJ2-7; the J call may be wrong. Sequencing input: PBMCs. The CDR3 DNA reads TGCGCCAGCAGCTTGGCATCCTTCAACGAGCAGTACTTC. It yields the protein CASSLASFNEQYF.